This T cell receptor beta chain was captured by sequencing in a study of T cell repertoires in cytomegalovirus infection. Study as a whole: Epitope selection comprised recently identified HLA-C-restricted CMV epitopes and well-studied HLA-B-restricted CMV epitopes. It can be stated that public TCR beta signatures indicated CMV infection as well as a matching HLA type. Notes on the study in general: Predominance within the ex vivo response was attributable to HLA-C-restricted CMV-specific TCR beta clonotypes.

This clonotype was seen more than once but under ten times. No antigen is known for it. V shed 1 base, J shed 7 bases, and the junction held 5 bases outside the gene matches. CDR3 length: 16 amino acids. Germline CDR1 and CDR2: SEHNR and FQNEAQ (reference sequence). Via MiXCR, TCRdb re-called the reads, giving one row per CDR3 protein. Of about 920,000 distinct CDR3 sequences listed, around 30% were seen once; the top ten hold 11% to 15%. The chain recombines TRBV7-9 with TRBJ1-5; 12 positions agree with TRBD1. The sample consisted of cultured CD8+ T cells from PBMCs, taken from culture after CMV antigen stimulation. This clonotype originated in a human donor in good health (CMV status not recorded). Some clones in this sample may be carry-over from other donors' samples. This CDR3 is CASSLGTGTGGQPQHF. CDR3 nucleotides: TGTGCCAGCAGCTTAGGGACCGGGACAGGGGGCCAGCCCCAGCATTTT.